This T cell receptor beta chain derives from a study of blood T cell repertoires in COVID-19. This table comes from immunoSEQ multiplex PCR, and its TCRdb copy is limited to in-frame clones, with some not included. The sample shows roughly 35,000 clones, 75% to 90% of them seen only once. CDR1 SEHNR and CDR2 FQNEAQ come from the germline V gene (reference sequence). The CDR3 has 14 amino acids. V trimming: 3 bases; J trimming: 3 bases; junction bases outside the gene matches: 2. This clone was detected only once. The sequenced material came from peripheral blood. This receptor was obtained from a man between 45 and 60 years old with active or convalescent COVID-19. This sequence joins TRBV7-9 and TRBJ2-5, with 9 nucleotides matching TRBD2. Here the CDR3 reads CASSFSSGEETQYF. CDR3 DNA sequence: TGTGCCAGCAGCTTTTCTAGCGGGGAAGAGACCCAGTACTTC.